This is a list of T cell receptor beta chains from one sample in a study of T-cell reconstitution after alpha-beta-depleted transplantation in children. In TCRdb, the PCR reads were re-called with MiXCR into one record per CDR3 protein. The sample records 450,000 to 700,000 distinct CDR3 sequences, 25% to 30% being singletons. The input for sequencing was PBMCs, taken before TCRalphabeta/CD19-depleted stem cell transplant. The receptors stem from a boy under two years old with Wiskott-Aldrich syndrome, due to receive a stem cell transplant. Each CDR3 is given with its conserved first and last residue. The D gene is left open where the match is weak. Size is stated for part of the rows, as once, few or many counts, or as a class when the clone is expanded.

13 | TRBJ1-4 | . | . | TRBV29-1 | CSVAQPLNEKLFF | TGCAGCGTTGCACAGCCGCTTAATGAAAAACTGTTTTTT
17 | TRBJ2-4 | . | few | TRBV5-1 | CASSLVSGLNAKNIQYF | TGCGCCAGCAGCTTGGTATCAGGGCTCAACGCCAAAAACATTCAGTACTTC
15 | TRBJ1-6 | TRBD1 | few | TRBV5-5 | CASIQGAAYNSPLHF | TGTGCCAGCATACAGGGGGCGGCCTATAATTCACCCCTCCACTTT
15 | TRBJ2-1 | . | . | TRBV5-5 | CASRREASRTNEQFF | TGTGCCAGCAGAAGGGAGGCTAGCAGGACCAATGAGCAGTTCTTC
17 | TRBJ2-7 | TRBD2 | . | TRBV6-5 | CASSYSGPSGRPHEQYF | TGTGCCAGCAGTTACTCGGGTCCCAGCGGGAGGCCCCACGAGCAGTACTTC
13 | TRBJ2-2 | TRBD2 | . | TRBV29-1 | CSGGLAGGGELFF | TGCAGCGGAGGACTAGCGGGAGGAGGGGAGCTGTTTTTT
13 | TRBJ1-2 | . | . | TRBV4-1 | CASSQPGDYGYTF | TGCGCCAGCAGCCAACCAGGGGACTATGGCTACACCTTC
14 | TRBJ2-5 | . | . | TRBV20-1 | CSAEEWGVQETQYF | TGCAGTGCCGAAGAATGGGGAGTCCAAGAGACCCAGTACTTC
12 | TRBJ1-2 | TRBD1 | few | TRBV29-1 | CSVSRQGRGYTF | TGCAGCGTTAGCCGACAGGGGAGGGGCTACACCTTC
15 | TRBJ2-5 | TRBD1 | . | TRBV3-1 | CASSIWTGEQETQYF | TGTGCCAGCAGCATCTGGACAGGGGAGCAAGAGACCCAGTACTTC
15 | TRBJ2-7 | . | few | TRBV5-1 | CASSLGQFDPYEQYF | TGCGCCAGCAGCTTGGGGCAGTTTGACCCCTACGAGCAGTACTTC
14 | TRBJ1-6 | TRBD1 | . | TRBV5-1 | CASSPGQNNSPLHF | TGCGCCAGCTCCCCGGGACAGAATAATTCACCCCTCCACTTT
15 | TRBJ2-1 | . | . | TRBV7-2 | CASSLAGGLNNEQFF | TGTGCCAGCAGCTTAGCGGGAGGTTTGAACAATGAGCAGTTCTTC
15 | TRBJ2-7 | TRBD1 | many | TRBV5-1 | CASSSGTGSSYEQYF | TGCGCCAGCAGCAGCGGGACAGGGAGCTCCTACGAGCAGTACTTC
15 | TRBJ2-1 | TRBD2 | few | TRBV10-3 | CAISGLAGGANEQFF | TGTGCCATCAGCGGACTAGCGGGAGGCGCCAATGAGCAGTTCTTC
12 | TRBJ2-7 | . | . | TRBV12-3/TRBV12-4 | CASSKQGVGQYF | TGTGCCAGCAGTAAACAGGGAGTTGGGCAGTACTTC
19 | TRBJ2-1 | TRBD2 | few | TRBV11-1 | CASSLGLAGSFNLYNEQFF | TGTGCCAGCAGTTTGGGACTAGCGGGATCGTTTAACCTCTACAATGAGCAGTTCTTC
15 | TRBJ2-3 | TRBD2 | . | TRBV12-3/TRBV12-4 | CASSLTGGRGDTQYF | TGTGCCAGCAGTTTAACGGGGGGGAGAGGCGATACGCAGTATTTT
15 | TRBJ2-3 | . | . | TRBV7-9 | CASSLVTGVTDTQYF | TGTGCCAGCAGCTTAGTAACGGGAGTGACAGATACGCAGTATTTT
13 | TRBJ1-1 | . | many | TRBV5-1 | CASSLEGFAEAFF | TGCGCCAGCAGCTTGGAGGGTTTCGCTGAAGCTTTCTTT
12 | TRBJ2-1 | . | few | TRBV28 | CASSLSAHEQFF | TGTGCCAGCAGTTTATCCGCCCATGAGCAGTTCTTC
15 | TRBJ2-1 | . | few | TRBV7-9 | CASGVTPIFYNEQFF | TGTGCCAGCGGTGTCACTCCTATTTTTTACAATGAGCAGTTCTTC
18 | TRBJ2-6 | TRBD2 | . | TRBV5-1 | CASSLVGGTHSGANVLTF | TGCGCCAGCAGCTTGGTCGGGGGGACCCACTCTGGGGCCAACGTCCTGACTTTC
12 | TRBJ1-2 | . | few | TRBV20-1 | CSARGAVDGYTF | TGCAGTGCTAGAGGAGCAGTGGATGGCTACACCTTC
19 | TRBJ2-3 | TRBD2 | . | TRBV4-1 | CASSPTGLAGGYGTDTQYF | TGCGCCAGCAGCCCGACGGGACTAGCGGGAGGGTACGGCACAGATACGCAGTATTTT
17 | TRBJ2-1 | TRBD1 | few | TRBV5-1 | CASSLPLTGGHYNEQFF | TGCGCCAGCAGCTTACCCCTGACAGGGGGTCACTACAATGAGCAGTTCTTC
16 | TRBJ2-1 | TRBD2 | few | TRBV6-5 | CASSRLAGGYNNEQFF | TGTGCCAGCAGTAGACTAGCGGGAGGTTATAACAATGAGCAGTTCTTC
15 | TRBJ2-5 | TRBD2 | . | TRBV3-1 | CASSPGLAGHGTQYF | TGTGCCAGCAGCCCGGGACTAGCGGGACACGGGACCCAGTACTTC
14 | TRBJ2-7 | . | few | TRBV20-1 | CSATKDSGVYEQYF | TGCAGTGCTACGAAAGACAGTGGAGTCTACGAGCAGTACTTC
16 | TRBJ2-2 | . | few | TRBV7-3 | CASSSSSVINTGELFF | TGTGCCAGCAGCTCCTCTAGCGTCATCAACACCGGGGAGCTGTTTTTT
14 | TRBJ1-5 | . | . | TRBV19 | CASSKTGINQPQHF | TGTGCCAGTAGTAAAACAGGGATTAATCAGCCCCAGCATTTT
22 | TRBJ2-2 | . | . | TRBV12-3/TRBV12-4 | CASSFRCSLVPDRSCRGGELFF | TGTGCCAGCAGTTTTAGGTGCTCGCTAGTCCCCGACCGCTCGTGCCGTGGCGGGGAGCTGTTTTTT
13 | TRBJ2-3 | . | few | TRBV14 | CASREIGTDTQYF | TGTGCCAGCAGGGAAATAGGCACAGATACGCAGTATTTT
14 | TRBJ2-3 | . | . | TRBV7-2 | CASSPTRYTDTQYF | TGTGCCAGCAGCCCGACTAGGTACACAGATACGCAGTATTTT
13 | TRBJ2-1 | . | . | TRBV20-1 | CSAPGLGYNEQFF | TGCAGTGCCCCGGGACTGGGATACAATGAGCAGTTCTTC
15 | TRBJ2-1 | . | . | TRBV20-1 | CSATILRSSYNEQFF | TGCAGTGCCACGATCCTGAGAAGCTCCTACAATGAGCAGTTCTTC
16 | TRBJ2-1 | TRBD2 | few | TRBV7-6 | CASSLAGTITYNEQFF | TGTGCCAGCAGCTTAGCCGGGACTATCACCTACAATGAGCAGTTCTTC